Below, one T cell receptor (beta chain) is given with its context. Its antigen remains undetermined. The sample holds no much larger clone one base away, and base qualities are not on file. Other DNA sequences in this specimen translate into the identical CDR3. One collaborating source in Seattle enrolled patients during active infection and followed them longitudinally through the course of disease. Whole blood was collected in K2EDTA tubes by collaborating institutions according to the institutions' own protocols. Collaborator samples were shipped for TCRbeta analysis as frozen whole blood, isolated PBMCs, or DNA extracted from either sample type. The cysteine opens and the phenylalanine closes a CDR3 of 11 amino acids. Just CDR3 DNA is preserved here, 33 bases in frame from base 1. Trimming costs V 4 bases and J 7 bases, and their ends lie 5 bases apart. CDR1 LGHDT and CDR2 YNNKEL are derived from the germline V gene (reference sequence).

The sample originates from a study of blood T cell repertoires in COVID-19 (TCRdb year 2020). Concerning the study at large: Samples from collaborators originated in the United States, Italy and Spain and spanned both the acute and convalescent phases of COVID-19. The material from the prospective study consisted of cDNA or gDNA derived from T cells, B-cell-depleted T cells, or PBMCs. The dataset comprised deeply sampled blood TCRbeta repertoires from subjects exposed to, actively infected with, or recovered from COVID-19. The repertoires were released in a freely available public database meant as a resource for research on the immune response to SARS-CoV-2. Samples came from the ongoing ImmuneRACE study (first 160 participants) plus 1,254 subjects from 6 global collaborators. A de-identified subject ID, COVID-19 status, age in years and sex were almost always included in the sample metadata. Where HLA class I and class II types were available, the types were taken from metadata supplied by the sample provider, not from assay-based typing.

Study-wide conclusions, independent of this receptor: The amount of clinical and demographic metadata varied by source and participant and was provided uncurated.

TCRbeta CDR3 regions were amplified from genomic DNA by means of the immunoSEQ Assay, a bias-controlled multiplex PCR. In the paper's pipeline: Nucleated cell counts per sample were estimated from amplification of reference gene primers within the assay. To quantify the absolute abundance of each unique TCRbeta CDR3 rearrangement, sequence reads were collapsed and filtered. For each sample, productive Simpson clonality was calculated as the square root of Simpson's diversity index over productive rearrangements. As stored in TCRdb, this immuneACCESS dataset retains in-frame rearrangements with V and J assigned. A fraction of the clones does not appear; measured against another copy, unresolved V genes explain less than half of the discrepancy, and the remainder lacks a known reason. Clone size and V and J calls were adopted from that table, with D and trimming inferred from the DNA. The sample table records 150,000 to 200,000 clones; approximately 87% of these occur just once. The ten largest make up about 9.4% of the sample.

This sequence was found in a woman aged 70-85 years with COVID-19, enrolled during active disease. Sequences were obtained from peripheral blood. The receptor chain draws on TRBV3-1 (or the pseudogene TRBV3-2) and TRBJ1-3, with the D gene uncertain. The nucleotide sequence reads TGTGCCAGCAGCCCCGGGAACACCATATATTTT. Its amino acids are CASSPGNTIYF.